What follows are 5 T cell receptor beta chains derived from one specimen sequenced in a study of T-cell reconstitution after alpha-beta-depleted transplantation in children. Unique molecular identifiers were incorporated during preparation of the TCRbeta library. TCRdb called the PCR reads again in MiXCR, with one record for every CDR3 protein. This table has about 580,000 distinct CDR3 sequences, more than 20% appearing once. This sample comprised PBMCs, mostly from graft donor cells, obtained 360 days after TCRalphabeta/CD19-depleted stem cell transplant. Receptors originate from a boy under two years old who had a stem cell transplant for acute myeloid leukemia, so the T cells may come from the graft donor.

The sample holds a few counts of this clonotype. V gene TRBV10-3 combines with J gene TRBJ1-1; D is uncertain. Germline V CDR1 and CDR2: ENHRY, SYGVKD. The germline V and J ends were trimmed by 4 bases and 3 bases, with 9 bases remaining between them. This CDR3 region has 13 residues. The CDR3 region has the DNA TGTGCCATCAGTGTTAGGGAGGACACTGAAGCTTTCTTT. It yields the protein CAISVREDTEAFF.

Only a few counts were recorded for this clonotype. V usage is TRBV10-3 and J usage is TRBJ1-1; maybe TRBD1 (6 bases). V was pared by 5 bases and J by 1 base, with 11 bases between. Per the germline V gene, CDR1 is ENHRY and CDR2 is SYGVKD. The CDR3 length is 14 residues. The CDR3 DNA sequence: TGTGCCATCAGTCCTAAACAGGGGAACACTGAAGCTTTCTTT. It is translated as CAISPKQGNTEAFF.

This clonotype was observed a handful of times. This rearrangement joins TRBV29-1 to TRBJ1-1; D not certain. The CDR3 runs to 13 residues. The V and J ends lost 4 bases and 0 bases respectively, with 9 bases between them. Germline V gene sequence: CDR1 SQVTM, CDR2 ANQGSEA. The CDR3 DNA sequence: TGCAGCGTTGTTCGGAGAATGAACACTGAAGCTTTCTTT. Translated, it gives CSVVRRMNTEAFF.

The rearrangement links TRBV29-1 to TRBJ1-1, with D possibly TRBD1 on 5 matching bases. The V gene's germline CDR1 is SQVTM and CDR2 ANQGSEA. V was clipped by 6 bases and J by 2 bases, with 19 bases between them. This CDR3 contains 15 residues. In DNA, the CDR3 is TGCAGCGTCCCCAATTTGGGGGTAGGAAACACTGAAGCTTTCTTT. Protein: CSVPNLGVGNTEAFF.

J is TRBJ2-5 and V is TRBV12-3 or TRBV12-4, with D possibly TRBD2 on 5 matching bases. The CDR3 length is 15 residues. V lost 3 bases and J 2 bases, leaving 13 bases between the germline ends. The CDR3: CASSFVASNQETQYF. CDR3 in DNA: TGTGCCAGCAGTTTCGTTGCTAGCAATCAAGAGACCCAGTACTTC.